A single sample gave rise to the 10 T cell receptor beta chains below, sequenced in a study of response to subunit inactivated influenza vaccine. One entry per CDR3 protein results from TCRdb running MiXCR on the RT-PCR reads. The sample contains about 800,000 distinct CDR3 sequences, about 20% of which appear only once. The material was PBMCs from blood, obtained more than 4 days after vaccination. These receptors all stem from a man aged 50 or older who received an inactivated influenza vaccine.

Only a few counts were recorded for this clonotype. The chain uses TRBV11-2 and TRBJ2-7, with 7 bases that match TRBD1. CDR1 is SGHAT, CDR2 FQNNGV, per germline. The CDR3 sequence is 16 residues long. Losses at the gene ends were 2 bases for V and 2 bases for J; bases not matched to a gene: 9. The CDR3, as DNA: TGTGCCAGCAGCTTATACACGGGGACAGCCACCTACGAGCAGTACTTC. Its translation is CASSLYTGTATYEQYF.

This chain connects TRBV12-3 or TRBV12-4 to TRBJ2-1, with D hard to call. This CDR3 has 16 residues. The V end lost 1 base, the J end lost 5 bases, and 15 bases lay between the germline ends. The CDR3 spells CASSLGTVLIHNEQFF. The CDR3 DNA reads TGTGCCAGCAGTTTAGGGACCGTCTTGATCCACAATGAGCAGTTCTTC.

This clonotype has a handful of counts. The rearrangement links TRBV4-1 to TRBJ1-5; no clear D gene. Looked up from germline, CDR1 is MGHRA and CDR2 is YSYEKL. This CDR3 has 15 amino acids. Trimming stripped 4 bases from V and 1 base from J, with 11 bases between. CDR3 sequence (DNA): TGCGCCAGCAGCCCCCGTCCGCTGAGCAATCAGCCCCAGCATTTT. It codes for CASSPRPLSNQPQHF.

The chain's CDR3 is CSGIHSSETQYF. The DNA for the CDR3 is TGCAGTGGTATCCATTCTTCCGAGACCCAGTACTTC. V and J are TRBV20-1 and TRBJ2-5; no clear D gene. The CDR3 extends over 12 amino acids. Trimming took 7 bases from V and 5 from J, leaving 14 bases between them. Germline-derived CDR1 and CDR2 are DFQATT and SNEGSKA (reference sequence).

The DNA of the CDR3 is TGCGCCAGCAGCTTGCCCCGGGCCTACGAGCAGTACTTC. Its translation is CASSLPRAYEQYF. V is TRBV5-1 and J is TRBJ2-7; D unclear. Trimming removed 1 base from V and 2 bases from J, with 7 bases in between. The germline CDR1 and CDR2 sequences are SGHRS and YFSETQ. This CDR3 comprises 13 residues.

This clonotype was counted a few times. This chain uses TRBV10-3 with TRBJ2-3, with 9 positions matching TRBD2. The CDR3 is 19 residues long. The J segment lost 2 bases and the V segment lost 4 bases, leaving 16 bases of the junction unmatched. CDR1 is ENHRY, CDR2 SYGVKD, per germline. Here the CDR3 DNA reads TGTGCCATCAGTGTGGGCACTAGCGGGCGGGTCCGGTCCACAGATACGCAGTATTTT. It is translated as CAISVGTSGRVRSTDTQYF.

With respect to this clonotype: A much larger clone sits a single nucleotide away, making a read error possible. CDR3 coding DNA: TGTGCCAGCAGCCACGCGGCTGCTAACTATGGCTACACCTTC. Translating it yields CASSHAAANYGYTF. The chain combines TRBV3-1 with TRBJ1-2, with no clear D. V was pared by 3 bases and J by 0 bases, with 8 bases between. The V gene's germline CDR1 is LGHDT and CDR2 YNNKEL (reference sequence). The CDR3 extends over 14 amino acids.

The CDR3 bases are TGTGCCAGCAGTGGGGGGCTAAGGAATCAGCCCCAGCATTTT. It is translated as CASSGGLRNQPQHF. This chain joins TRBV2 and TRBJ1-5; D is perhaps TRBD1 (6 bases). Per germline, CDR1 SNHLY and CDR2 FYNNEI. V was clipped by 4 bases and J by 4 bases, with 11 bases between them. This CDR3 is built from 14 residues.

The chain is built from TRBV28 and TRBJ2-6; the D is unclear. The CDR3 is 15 residues long. Germline V gene data show CDR1 as MDHEN and CDR2 as SYDVKM. V lost 6 bases and J lost 9, with 18 bases in between. CDR3 in amino acids: CASSPVMRIGNVLTF. In nucleotides, the CDR3 is TGTGCCAGCAGCCCAGTAATGAGAATCGGCAACGTCCTGACTTTC.

This clonotype has just a few counts. The genes are TRBV5-1 and TRBJ1-5; D not certain. Germline values: CDR1 SGHRS, CDR2 YFSETQ. Between the trimmed V and J ends, which lost 4 bases and 0 bases, there was a span of 11 bases. This CDR3 is 15 amino acids long. The CDR3 nucleotides are TGCGCCAGCAGCCCGGCCGGAGATAGCAATCAGCCCCAGCATTTT. Translation gives CASSPAGDSNQPQHF.